This T cell receptor (beta chain) emerged from a study of OX40 agonist ivuxolimab in advanced cancers. Background for the entire study: Ivuxolimab, which targeted the costimulatory receptor OX40 (CD134), was an agonistic, fully human IgG2 monoclonal antibody. Patients were allowed to have had prior anti-PD-1, anti-PD-L1 or anti-CTLA-4 therapy, and approximately 37% of the dose-escalation patients had been treated with checkpoint inhibitors. The paper describes the monotherapy dose-escalation part (N of about 47 patients) of the phase I trial of ivuxolimab. Among the roughly 52 dose-escalation patients, some 20 had hepatocellular carcinoma, 15 or so melanoma, 9 renal cell carcinoma and 9 head and neck cancer. In the dose-escalation cohort, around 80% of patients were male, and the mean age was 60 years with a range of about 23 to 79. Three dose-escalation patients achieved partial responses, one with hepatocellular carcinoma and two with cutaneous melanoma. The point of sequencing TCRbeta in the periphery was to test whether ivuxolimab changed TCR sequence diversity and drove clonal T-cell expansion. Intravenous ivuxolimab was administered to patients every 2 weeks at six dose levels: 0.01, 0.1, 0.3, 1.5, 3 and 10 mg/kg.

Patients with a history of autoimmune disease or receiving systemic immunosuppression were excluded from the trial. Peripheral blood for TCR sequencing was collected from all dose cohorts at baseline, on cycle 4 day 1, and on cycle 7 day 1. Samples came from an open-label, multicenter, first-in-human phase I dose-escalation trial of ivuxolimab. Adults with locally advanced or metastatic head and neck squamous cell, hepatocellular, melanoma or renal cell carcinoma were enrolled in the trial. Before TCR sequencing, CD4+ T cells and CD8+ T cells were sorted from peripheral blood as separate populations. On the study overall, not on this receptor specifically: The antigen specificity of the clonally expanded peripheral T cells was not determined. In partial responders in the 0.1-3.0 mg/kg groups, normalized peripheral clonal expansion was found to be among the lowest, especially among CD8+ T cells. Low levels of normalized T-cell clonal expansion were also seen in some patients who did not respond. On average, CD8+ T cells showed more expanded clones than CD4+ T cells after ivuxolimab. At doses of 0.1 to 3.0 mg/kg, clonal expansion of both CD4+ and CD8+ T cells in blood was seen between baseline and week 6.

Trimming costs V 4 bases and J 3 bases, and their ends lie 23 bases apart. CDR1 MGHRA and CDR2 YSYEKL are derived from the germline V gene. Its CDR3 holds 18 amino acids, cysteine through phenylalanine. Of the read, only the CDR3 DNA is kept; its 54 bases are in frame from base 1. Genomic DNA was extracted from sorted cells for sequencing of the TCRbeta CDR3 region. The immunoSEQ Assay was used for sequencing of TCRbeta CDR3 regions. This is the immuneACCESS table as TCRdb keeps it, with only in-frame sequences that have V and J called. A part of the clones is gone; compared with another copy, unresolved V genes explain less than half, and the rest is unexplained. The sample table shows 35,000 to 55,000 clones, and 85% to 95% are seen once. Of the sample, approximately 10% falls within the top ten clones. Points on this clone: Its antigen has not been determined. Base qualities are missing; no much larger clone stands one base away.

The chain is encoded by TRBV4-1 joined to TRBJ2-3, with no D gene named confidently. This material consisted of CD4+ or CD8+ T cells sorted from blood, taken in a trial of the OX40 agonist ivuxolimab. The sequence derives from an adult with an advanced solid tumor such as melanoma, head and neck, liver or kidney cancer. In nucleotide form, the sequence is TGCGCCAGCAGCCGCCAAGAGGCCGCGGCCCTAGGGACAGATACGCAGTATTTT. It translates to CASSRQEAAALGTDTQYF.